The 18 T cell receptor beta chains listed next were all sequenced from one sample in a study of T-cell memory formation after mild COVID-19. TCRdb itself ran the 5' RACE reads through MiXCR, one entry per CDR3 protein. The sample lists more than 250,000 distinct CDR3 sequences, roughly 17% occurring once. The sample consisted of PBMCs or a T cell subset sorted from them (not recorded which). The receptors stem from a man between 18 and 35 years old who had mild COVID-19 (a few samples of this study predate the infection). Cell type and time point are not known.

This clonotype was counted between two and nine times. The chain couples TRBV4-1 to TRBJ2-7; 10 bases match TRBD2. CDR1 is MGHRA and CDR2 is YSYEKL in the germline V gene. The CDR3 totals 15 residues. J gave up 5 bases and V 1 base, and 5 bases lay outside the gene matches. The CDR3, as DNA: TGCGCCAGCAGCCAAGGTCCTAGCGGGGGCCACGAGCAGTACTTC. Its protein is CASSQGPSGGHEQYF.

The CDR3 here is CSGQGNYGYTF. The CDR3 DNA reads as TGCAGCGGGCAGGGGAACTATGGCTACACCTTC. The chain is built from TRBV29-1 and TRBJ1-2; possible D gene TRBD1, 6 bases. V lost 7 bases and J lost 2, with 8 bases in between. CDR1 and CDR2 (germline): SQVTM, ANQGSEA. CDR3 length: 11 amino acids. Filled out from reference TRBV29-1 and TRBJ1-2, the complete variable domain reads SAVISQKPSRDICQRGTSLTIQCQVDSQVTMMFWYRQQPGQSLTLIATANQGSEATYESGFVIDKFPISRPNLTFSTLTVSNMSPEDSSIYLCSGQGNYGYTFGSGTRLTVV.

This clonotype was seen repeatedly, ten times or more. The chain has TRBV19 and TRBJ2-3; D is ambiguous. CDR3 size: 11 residues. Trimming took off 8 bases at V and 2 bases at J, with 5 bases between the two ends. From germline, CDR1 is LNHDA and CDR2 SQIVND (reference sequence). CDR3 nucleotides: TGTGCCAGTCTGCTCACAGATACGCAGTATTTT. Translated: CASLLTDTQYF.

There are a few counts of this clonotype. The rearrangement links TRBV5-6 to TRBJ1-6; 7 bases are shared with TRBD1. CDR3 length equals 17 residues. Germline V lookup: CDR1 SGHDT, CDR2 YYEEEE. Trimming at V came to 4 bases and at J to 0 bases, leaving 7 bases not matched to a gene. CDR3 nucleotide sequence: TGTGCCAGCAGCCCAGGACAGGCGAGCTCCTATAATTCACCCCTCCACTTT. Translating it yields CASSPGQASSYNSPLHF.

The chain is built from TRBV29-1 and TRBJ2-5; TRBD1 matches 8 bases. CDR3 length: 12 residues. Germline V gene data show CDR1 as SQVTM and CDR2 as ANQGSEA. V dropped 5 bases and J dropped 5; count of bases not matched to a gene: 4. The CDR3 reads CSVQGAMETQYF. The DNA of the CDR3 is TGCAGCGTTCAGGGGGCGATGGAGACCCAGTACTTC. The full variable domain, with the rest looked up from reference TRBV29-1 and TRBJ2-5, is SAVISQKPSRDICQRGTSLTIQCQVDSQVTMMFWYRQQPGQSLTLIATANQGSEATYESGFVIDKFPISRPNLTFSTLTVSNMSPEDSSIYLCSVQGAMETQYFGPGTRLLVL.

The chain carries TRBV10-3 and TRBJ2-5; D possibly uses TRBD1 or TRBD2 (6 bases each). V was trimmed by 8 bases and J by 4 bases, leaving 17 bases between them. CDR1 and CDR2 from the germline V gene are ENHRY and SYGVKD. This CDR3 comprises 14 residues. For the CDR3, the DNA is TGTGCCATCTGGACGGGGGCCCGGGGAGAGACCCAGTACTTC. This gives the protein CAIWTGARGETQYF.

This clonotype was counted only a few times. The rearrangement joins TRBV9 to TRBJ2-5; weak D call: TRBD1 (6 bases). Trimming left V 2 bases short and J 5 bases short, with 16 bases between. CDR1 and CDR2 (germline): SGDLS, YYNGEE. The CDR3 consists of 15 residues. The CDR3, as DNA: TGTGCCAGCAGCGTCGGCCAGGGGAGTGAGGAGACCCAGTACTTC. Protein: CASSVGQGSEETQYF.

This sequence joins TRBV7-2 and TRBJ1-6; 7 bases agree with TRBD1. J gave up 14 bases and V 5 bases, and 12 bases lay outside the gene matches. Germline V gene data show CDR1 as SGHTA and CDR2 as FQGNSA. The CDR3 loop spans 14 amino acids. CDR3 coding DNA: TGTGCCAGCAGCCTGACAGGGAGGGTTCAAGCCCTCCACTTT. This translates into CASSLTGRVQALHF.

In DNA, the CDR3 is TGTGCCAGCAGCCAACGCAGTTATGGCTACACCTTC. This codes for CASSQRSYGYTF. The chain combines TRBV7-2 with TRBJ1-2; no clear D gene. V lost 5 bases to trimming and J lost 5 bases, with 9 bases between them. The germline gives CDR1 SGHTA, CDR2 FQGNSA. The CDR3 is 12 residues long. The full variable domain, in which reference TRBV7-2 and TRBJ1-2 provide the parts outside the CDR3, is GAGVSQSPSNKVTEKGKDVELRCDPISGHTALYWYRQSLGQGLEFLIYFQGNSAPDKSGLPSDRFSAERTGGSVSTLTIQRTQQEDSAVYLCASSQRSYGYTFGSGTRLTVV.

The chain has TRBV5-4 and TRBJ1-2, with 10 nucleotides matching TRBD1. CDR1 SGHNT and CDR2 YYREEE come from the germline V gene (reference sequence). The CDR3 has 17 residues. V lost 1 base, J lost 0 bases, and 6 bases stayed unmatched. CDR3 sequence reads: CASSLFDRGQSNYGYTF. CDR3 coding DNA: TGTGCCAGCAGCTTGTTCGACAGGGGGCAATCTAACTATGGCTACACCTTC.

This chain uses TRBV4-1 with TRBJ2-2; D call uncertain. Trimming shortened V by 1 base and J by 6 bases, and 12 bases separated the two germline ends. Germline lookup yields CDR1 MGHRA and CDR2 YSYEKL. CDR3 length equals 15 residues. The CDR3 bases are TGCGCCAGCAGCCAAGGGGCTAGTCGGGCCGGGGAGCTGTTTTTT. This sequence encodes CASSQGASRAGELFF.

As DNA, the CDR3 is TGTGCCAGCAGCCTACAGGGGGGAAGGACCGGGGAGCTGTTTTTT. It encodes CASSLQGGRTGELFF. V usage is TRBV7-2 and J usage is TRBJ2-2; 8 nucleotides line up with TRBD1. This CDR3 contains 15 residues. Germline-derived CDR1 and CDR2 are SGHTA and FQGNSA. V lost 5 bases to trimming and J lost 5 bases; unmatched junction nucleotides: 7.

This clonotype has a count of ten or more. This chain links TRBV6-1 with TRBJ1-2, with TRBD1 matching 8 bases. Germline V CDR1 and CDR2: MNHNS, SASEGT. V trimming: 10 bases; J trimming: 8 bases; junction bases outside the gene matches: 9. The CDR3 covers 12 residues. CDR3 coding DNA: TGTGCCACGGACGGACAGGGTCGGGGCTACACCTTC. It encodes CATDGQGRGYTF.

The CDR3 spells CASSQEQASRSAFF. The CDR3 nucleotides read TGCGCCAGCAGCCAAGAACAGGCTTCTAGGTCAGCTTTCTTT. The chain carries TRBV4-1 and TRBJ1-1, with a possible D match to TRBD1 (5 bases). Germline-derived CDR1 and CDR2 are MGHRA and YSYEKL. V shed 0 bases and J shed 10 bases, with 15 bases lying between them. This CDR3 has 14 residues.

This clonotype was detected a few times. V usage is TRBV11-2 and J usage is TRBJ1-5; D ambiguous. The V end was cut by 4 bases, the J end by 3 bases, with 10 bases between. The CDR3 is 14 residues long. Germline V gene sequence: CDR1 SGHAT, CDR2 FQNNGV. CDR3 nucleotides: TGTGCCAGCAGCTCGGACGGCTTCAATCAGCCCCAGCATTTT. Residues: CASSSDGFNQPQHF.

This clonotype was counted a few times. This chain uses TRBV23-1 with TRBJ1-6; D may be TRBD1 (5 bases). TRBV23-1 is marked as an open reading frame, function uncertain. The ends were cut back, 0 bases at V and 0 bases at J, with 12 bases in the middle. The CDR3 contains 18 residues. The CDR3 DNA reads TGCGCCAGCAGTCAATCAGCGGGGAGGGGCTCCTATAATTCACCCCTCCACTTT. This translates into CASSQSAGRGSYNSPLHF.

A few counts support this clonotype. The chain combines TRBV5-1 with TRBJ1-1; 9 nucleotides match TRBD1. Losses at the gene ends were 4 bases for V and 5 bases for J; bases not matched to a gene: 9. Looked up from germline, CDR1 is SGHRS and CDR2 is YFSETQ. This CDR3 has 15 residues. The CDR3 sequence: CASSVATGGLTEAFF. In nucleotides, the CDR3 is TGCGCCAGCAGCGTCGCCACAGGGGGCTTGACTGAAGCTTTCTTT.

The sample holds a few counts of this clonotype. The V call is TRBV6-2 or TRBV6-3, the J call TRBJ1-5; TRBD1 might be the D (6 bases). V dropped 0 bases and J dropped 2 bases, with 11 bases sitting between them. In germline, CDR1 is MNHEY, CDR2 SVGEGT. CDR3 length: 16 residues. The CDR3 spells CASSYSIQGGNQPQHF. The CDR3 DNA sequence: TGTGCCAGCAGTTACTCGATACAGGGAGGCAATCAGCCCCAGCATTTT.